This TCR beta chain stems from a study of blood T cells in healthy people across ages. A J-beta primer mix and a sample-barcoded 5' primer were used in a second PCR of roughly 6 to 11 cycles. Each CDR3 protein is one row after TCRdb ran MiXCR on the 5' RACE reads. This table holds about 1 million distinct CDR3 sequences, around 45% found once. This CDR3 has 13 amino acids. The germline V gene encodes CDR1 DFQATT and CDR2 SNEGSKA (reference sequence). The chain combines TRBV20-1 with TRBJ2-4, with D perhaps matching TRBD1 or TRBD2 (5 bases each). The J call could be wrong; TRBJ2-7 is a better fit for the DNA end. The receptor comes from a woman in her fifties or sixties in good health. The sample consisted of blood. CDR3: CSADGTDTYEQYF. The CDR3 DNA sequence: TGCAGTGCTGACGGGACCGATACCTACGAGCAGTACTTC.